This entry is about one T cell receptor beta chain. Its antigen is undetermined. CDR1 is SGHTA and CDR2 is FQGNSA in the germline V gene. V trimming: 1 base; J trimming: 6 bases; junction bases outside the gene matches: 9. There are 16 residues in the CDR3. The source of the sample is a study of response to subunit inactivated influenza vaccine. Whole-study findings and limits: Few new T cells, the authors suggested, are recruited by each seasonal influenza vaccination.

TCRdb reprocessed the RT-PCR reads via MiXCR and lists one record per CDR3 protein. The repertoire holds over 750,000 distinct CDR3 sequences, about 20% seen once, with about 10% in the top ten. The sequence was obtained from a middle-aged man who received an inactivated influenza vaccine. The genes are TRBV7-2 and TRBJ2-1; 7 nucleotides agree with TRBD1. Sample: PBMCs from blood, taken 5 to 6 days after vaccination. The chain's CDR3 is CASSLVRGQGVNEQFF. CDR3 in DNA: TGTGCCAGCAGCTTAGTAAGGGGGCAGGGGGTCAATGAGCAGTTCTTC. Filled out from reference TRBV7-2 and TRBJ2-1, the complete variable domain reads GAGVSQSPSNKVTEKGKDVELRCDPISGHTALYWYRQSLGQGLEFLIYFQGNSAPDKSGLPSDRFSAERTGGSVSTLTIQRTQQEDSAVYLCASSLVRGQGVNEQFFGPGTRLTVL.